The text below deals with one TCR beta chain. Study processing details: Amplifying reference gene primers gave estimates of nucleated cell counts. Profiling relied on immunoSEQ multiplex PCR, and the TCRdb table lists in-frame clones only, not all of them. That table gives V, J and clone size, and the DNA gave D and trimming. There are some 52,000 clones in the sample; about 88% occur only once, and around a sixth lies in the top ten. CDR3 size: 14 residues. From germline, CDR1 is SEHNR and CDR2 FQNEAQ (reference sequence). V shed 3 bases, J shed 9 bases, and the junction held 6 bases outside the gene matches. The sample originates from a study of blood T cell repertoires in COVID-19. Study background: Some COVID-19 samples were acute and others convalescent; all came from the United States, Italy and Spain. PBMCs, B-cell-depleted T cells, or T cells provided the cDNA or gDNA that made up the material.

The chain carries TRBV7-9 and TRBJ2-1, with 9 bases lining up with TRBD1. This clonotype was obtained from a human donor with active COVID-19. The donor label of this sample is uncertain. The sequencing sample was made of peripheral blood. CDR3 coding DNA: TGTGCCAGCAGCTTCGGACAGGGGAGAAGTGAGCAGTTCTTC. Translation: CASSFGQGRSEQFF.